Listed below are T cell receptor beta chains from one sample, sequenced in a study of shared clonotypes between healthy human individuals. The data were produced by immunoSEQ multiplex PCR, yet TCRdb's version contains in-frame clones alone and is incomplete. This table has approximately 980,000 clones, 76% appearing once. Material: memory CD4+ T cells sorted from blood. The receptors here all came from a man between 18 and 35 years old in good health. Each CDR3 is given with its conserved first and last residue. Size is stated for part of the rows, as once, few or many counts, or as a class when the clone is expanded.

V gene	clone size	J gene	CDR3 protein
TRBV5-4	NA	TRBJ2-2	CASSLAGGGRDTGELFF
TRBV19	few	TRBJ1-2	CASSPGRVNYGYTF
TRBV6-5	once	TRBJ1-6	CASSSPNSPFHF
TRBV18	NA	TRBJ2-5	CASAGTVEETQYF
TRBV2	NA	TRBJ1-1	CASSRTGPIGTEAFF
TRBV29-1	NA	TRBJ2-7	CSVRQTYEQYF
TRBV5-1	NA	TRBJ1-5	CASKIGRDSNQPQHF
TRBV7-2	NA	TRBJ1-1	CASSRAMNTEAFF
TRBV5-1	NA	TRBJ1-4	CASSLRRNEKLFF
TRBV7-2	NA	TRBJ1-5	CASSLVGTGVNQPQHF
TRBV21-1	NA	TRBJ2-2	CASSKSGRGSTGELFF
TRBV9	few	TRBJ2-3	CATSRRVSTDTQYF
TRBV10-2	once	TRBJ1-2	CASRDTGGYTF
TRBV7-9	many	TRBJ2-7	CASSTRDSEQYF
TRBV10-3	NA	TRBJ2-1	CAISPGLSNEQFF
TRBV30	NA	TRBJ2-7	CAWSVMGRAHEQYF
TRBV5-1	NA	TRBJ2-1	CASKSRETYNEQFF
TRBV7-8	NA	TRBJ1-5	CASSLAGANQPQHF
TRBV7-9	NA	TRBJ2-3	CASRVVSTDTQYF
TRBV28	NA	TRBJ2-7	CASTLELAGYEQYF
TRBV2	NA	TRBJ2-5	CASISGTGVETQYF
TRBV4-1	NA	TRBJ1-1	CASRPTDMNTEAFF
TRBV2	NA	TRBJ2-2	CASAGTSGTTGELFF
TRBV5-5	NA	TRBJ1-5	CASSIDIHSNQPQHF
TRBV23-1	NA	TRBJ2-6	CASLFVSGANVLTF
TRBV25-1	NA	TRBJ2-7	CASRQGLSEQYF
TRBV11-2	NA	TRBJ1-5	CASSSDLNQPQHF
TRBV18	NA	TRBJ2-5	CASSPKTSGRGQETQYF
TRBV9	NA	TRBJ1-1	CASSPTGNTEAFF